This is a list of T cell receptor beta chains from one sample in a study of blood T cell repertoires in COVID-19. Sequencing was performed with immunoSEQ multiplex PCR; in TCRdb, only in-frame clones are kept and a portion is missing. The repertoire has about 34,000 clones, over 60% of them found once; the top ten carry 16%. Sequenced input: peripheral blood. The receptors here all came from a human donor in a cohort sampled during active COVID-19. Each CDR3 is given without its conserved first and last residue. The order of the fields is V gene, CDR3 protein.

TRBV5-4 ASSLQLNEKLF
TRBV29-1 SVFPQAGGSAKNIQY
TRBV2 ASSDTGIGISEDGYT
TRBV7-9 ASSLRRGYEQY
TRBV9 ASSVATSSGGAADTQY
TRBV7-9 ASSLDFNVGGTEAF
TRBV7-9 ASTKDRGDPRERYEQY
TRBV15 ATSREGGEYQPQH
TRBV19 ASSTGRDRALAF
TRBV29-1 SVARTGSGYT
TRBV6-5 ASRVNSGALGGQY